These T cell receptor beta chains were read from a single sample in a study of CD8 T cells in Susac syndrome. TCRdb recomputed calls from the immunoSEQ multiplex PCR reads with MiXCR, one row per CDR3 protein. There are 200,000 to 300,000 distinct CDR3 sequences in the sample; roughly 93% occur only once, and roughly 0.072% lies in the top ten. Sequenced: CD4+ T cells from PBMCs. These receptor sequences come from a human donor with multiple sclerosis. Both conserved end residues are trimmed from each CDR3. Each record gives: V gene, J gene, clone size, CDR3 protein. The size of a clone is reported for some rows only, either as once, few or many, or as a class for expanded clones.

v_call: TRBV7-3
j_call: TRBJ2-1
clone_size: -
cdr3_aa: ASSLGTGVNEQF

v_call: TRBV4-1
j_call: TRBJ1-6
clone_size: -
cdr3_aa: ASSQADRDNSPLH

v_call: TRBV27
j_call: TRBJ2-1
clone_size: -
cdr3_aa: ASSLSLAGGPNEQF

v_call: TRBV27
j_call: TRBJ1-1
clone_size: -
cdr3_aa: ASSQLGTLMNTEAF

v_call: TRBV10-3
j_call: TRBJ2-5
clone_size: -
cdr3_aa: AIGIGETQY

v_call: TRBV27
j_call: TRBJ2-7
clone_size: -
cdr3_aa: ASSTGTVYTEQY

v_call: TRBV7-2
j_call: TRBJ1-1
clone_size: once
cdr3_aa: ASSLNGLGVNTEAF

v_call: TRBV12-3/TRBV12-4
j_call: TRBJ2-3
clone_size: -
cdr3_aa: ASTLTTGFSTDTQY

v_call: TRBV4-1
j_call: TRBJ2-1
clone_size: -
cdr3_aa: ASSQRTSGGAYNEQF

v_call: TRBV28
j_call: TRBJ2-7
clone_size: -
cdr3_aa: ASSEHRQGADEQY

v_call: TRBV20-1
j_call: TRBJ2-4
clone_size: -
cdr3_aa: SALGPLFGPQNIQY

v_call: TRBV6-5
j_call: TRBJ2-1
clone_size: -
cdr3_aa: ASSYIKRASSYNEQF

v_call: TRBV20-1
j_call: TRBJ1-4
clone_size: -
cdr3_aa: SAPLGYEKLF

v_call: TRBV30
j_call: TRBJ2-3
clone_size: -
cdr3_aa: AWTSGRGDTQY

v_call: TRBV4-1
j_call: TRBJ2-7
clone_size: -
cdr3_aa: ASSQGETGSYYEQY

v_call: TRBV28
j_call: TRBJ2-4
clone_size: few
cdr3_aa: ASSPGPLAKNIQY

v_call: TRBV6-5
j_call: TRBJ1-6
clone_size: -
cdr3_aa: ASSYTTPGPRNSPLH

v_call: TRBV24-1
j_call: TRBJ1-1
clone_size: -
cdr3_aa: ATEPTAKNTEAF

v_call: TRBV29-1
j_call: TRBJ1-4
clone_size: once
cdr3_aa: SVVLQIGEKLF

v_call: TRBV5-1
j_call: TRBJ2-4
clone_size: -
cdr3_aa: ASSEDLTGVKNIQY

v_call: TRBV5-1
j_call: TRBJ2-7
clone_size: -
cdr3_aa: ASSLRLGYEQY

v_call: TRBV3-1
j_call: TRBJ1-1
clone_size: -
cdr3_aa: ASSQSGRRAF

v_call: TRBV29-1
j_call: TRBJ1-4
clone_size: -
cdr3_aa: SVEQGPPKGTNEKLF